The 12 T cell receptor beta chains reported below all come from one sample, sequenced in a study of T cell clusters in autoimmune cytopenias. One tube held mixed TRB-A and TRB-B primer pools for touch-down PCR. TCRdb reprocessed the multiplex PCR reads and reports one entry per CDR3 protein, with no DNA. The table lists around 11,000 distinct CDR3 sequences, with more than 20% in the top ten. TRB amplification used approximately 250 ng of peripheral blood genomic DNA. These same records also appear under a second study, on T cell repertoires in aging, cancer and after chemotherapy.

The sequenced sample was peripheral blood. The receptors were sampled from a human donor in good health.

This clonotype is identified as medium-sized from frequency. The rearrangement uses TRBV6-5 and TRBJ2-1; TCRdb calls TRBD1, which cannot be checked without DNA. This CDR3 is built from 13 residues. Germline values: CDR1 MNHEY, CDR2 SVGAGI. CDR3 loop: CASSYSGGGREFF.

This clonotype is identified as medium-sized from frequency. This chain uses TRBV12-3 or TRBV12-4 with TRBJ2-2. The CDR3 covers 16 residues. CDR3 loop: CASSPTMTGSTGELFF.

This sequence joins TRBV19 and TRBJ2-7; the TRBD1 assignment by TCRdb is unverifiable without DNA. The CDR3 has 17 residues. Per germline, CDR1 LNHDA and CDR2 SQIVND (reference sequence). The CDR3 spells CASSRHRSGGAVHEQYF.

This chain joins TRBV15 and TRBJ1-1; the TRBD1 assignment by TCRdb is unverifiable without DNA. Germline V gene lookup returns CDR1 LNHNV and CDR2 YYDKDF (reference sequence). The CDR3 runs 14 residues. The CDR3 loop is CATSRDLGRTEAFF. The entire variable domain, with the rest obtained from reference TRBV15 and TRBJ1-1, is as follows: DAMVIQNPRYQVTQFGKPVTLSCSQTLNHNVMYWYQQKSSQAPKLLFHYYDKDFNNEADTPDNFQSRRPNTSFCFLDIRSPGLGDTAMYLCATSRDLGRTEAFFGQGTRLTVV.

J is TRBJ1-2 and V is TRBV12-3 or TRBV12-4. This CDR3 is 15 amino acids long. CDR3 sequence: CASSLRGRGAMGYTF.

V is TRBV7-2 and J is TRBJ2-1; absent DNA, TCRdb's TRBD2 call cannot be checked. Germline-derived CDR1 and CDR2 are SGHTA and FQGNSA. The CDR3 sequence is 16 residues long. The CDR3 spells CASSSLTSGGLDEQFF. Filled out from reference TRBV7-2 and TRBJ2-1, the complete variable domain reads GAGVSQSPSNKVTEKGKDVELRCDPISGHTALYWYRQSLGQGLEFLIYFQGNSAPDKSGLPSDRFSAERTGGSVSTLTIQRTQQEDSAVYLCASSSLTSGGLDEQFFGPGTRLTVL.

This clonotype is medium-sized by frequency. V gene TRBV29-1 combines with J gene TRBJ2-4; TCRdb's D gene call, TRBD1, goes unchecked for lack of DNA. In germline, CDR1 is SQVTM, CDR2 ANQGSEA. The CDR3 consists of 12 residues. The CDR3: CSVVMDRNIQYF.

The rearrangement joins TRBV27 to TRBJ2-1; TCRdb's assignment of TRBD1 cannot be checked, as there is no DNA. CDR1 and CDR2 from the germline V gene are MNHEY and SMNVEV (reference sequence). This CDR3 spans 15 amino acids. This CDR3 is CASSNRGATQGEQFF.

The chain employs TRBV20-1 and TRBJ2-1; TCRdb picks TRBD2, but there is no DNA to check that call. Germline V gives CDR1 DFQATT, CDR2 SNEGSKA (reference sequence). This CDR3 region has 17 residues. This CDR3 reads CSAAGLAGPPSYNEQFF.

J is TRBJ2-7 and V is TRBV7-6; the D call from TCRdb, TRBD1, cannot be confirmed without DNA. The CDR3 is 13 residues long. Germline-derived CDR1 and CDR2 are SGHVS and FNYEAQ. The CDR3: CASSLDSRDEQYF.

This clonotype ranks as medium-sized in terms of frequency. The gene calls are TRBV19 and TRBJ1-6. CDR1 and CDR2 (germline): LNHDA, SQIVND (reference sequence). The CDR3 is 15 amino acids. Here the CDR3 reads CASSIDGKIGSPLHF.

Judged by frequency, this clonotype is medium-sized. The chain couples TRBV11-1 to TRBJ1-1; the TCRdb D gene call, TRBD1, has no DNA to confirm it. The germline V gene has CDR1 SGHAT and CDR2 FQDESV (reference sequence). The CDR3 loop spans 13 amino acids. The CDR3 here is CASSHPGTGHAFF.